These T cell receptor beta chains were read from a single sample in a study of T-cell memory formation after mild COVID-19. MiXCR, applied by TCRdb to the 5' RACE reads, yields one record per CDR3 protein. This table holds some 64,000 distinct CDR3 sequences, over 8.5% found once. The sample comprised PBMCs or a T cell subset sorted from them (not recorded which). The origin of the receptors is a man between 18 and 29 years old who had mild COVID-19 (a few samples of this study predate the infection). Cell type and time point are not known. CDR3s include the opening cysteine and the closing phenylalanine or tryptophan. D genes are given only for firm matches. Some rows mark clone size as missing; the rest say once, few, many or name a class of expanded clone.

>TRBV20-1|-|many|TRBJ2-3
TGCAGTGCTAGAGATCCCAGGGCAGATACGCAGTATTTT
CSARDPRADTQYF
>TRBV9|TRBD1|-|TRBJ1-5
TGTGCCAGCAGCGTGACAGGGGACTATCAGCCCCAGCATTTT
CASSVTGDYQPQHF
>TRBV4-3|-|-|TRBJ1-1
TGCGCCAGCAGCCAAGATTCAAGGGCCACTGAAGCTTTCTTT
CASSQDSRATEAFF
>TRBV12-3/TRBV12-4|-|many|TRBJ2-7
TGTGCCAGCAGTTTTGGACGGCCGGAGCAGTACTTC
CASSFGRPEQYF
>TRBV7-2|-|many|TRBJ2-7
TGTGCCAGCAGCTCCTCAGGGTCGGTAGTGCACGAGCAGTACTTC
CASSSSGSVVHEQYF
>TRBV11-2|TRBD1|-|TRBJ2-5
TGTGCCAGCAGCATCCATACGGGACAGGGAGAGACCCAGTACTTC
CASSIHTGQGETQYF
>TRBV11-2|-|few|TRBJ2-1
TGTGCCAGCAGCTTTTTAAGGCTCCGGGGGCCCCTGAATGAGCAGTTCTTC
CASSFLRLRGPLNEQFF
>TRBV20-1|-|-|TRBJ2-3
TGCAGTGCCAGAATTCCAGGGGCCCGGGGGGATACGCAGTATTTT
CSARIPGARGDTQYF
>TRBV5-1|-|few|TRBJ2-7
TGCGCCAGCAGCTTGGTCCGGGGGGCGGGCGAGCAGTACTTC
CASSLVRGAGEQYF
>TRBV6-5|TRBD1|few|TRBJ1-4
TGTGCCAGCAGTTACTCGTACAGGGGGGTCGAGAAACTGTTTTTT
CASSYSYRGVEKLFF
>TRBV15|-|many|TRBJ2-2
TGTGCCACCAGACAGGGGAGGACCGGGGAGCTGTTTTTT
CATRQGRTGELFF
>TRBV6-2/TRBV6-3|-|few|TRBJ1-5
TGTGCCAGCAGTGTCAGCCGGGACGGCTTTTACCATCAGCCCCAGCATTTT
CASSVSRDGFYHQPQHF
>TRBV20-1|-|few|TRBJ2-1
TGCAGTGCTAGAGGTGGGATCGGGTACAATGAGCAGTTCTTC
CSARGGIGYNEQFF
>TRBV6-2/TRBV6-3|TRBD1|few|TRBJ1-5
TGTGCCAGCCGAGACAGGGGGCTCCAGAAGCCCCAGCATTTT
CASRDRGLQKPQHF
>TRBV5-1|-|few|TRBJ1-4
TGCGCCAGCAGCTTAGGACCAACTAATGAAAAACTGTTTTTT
CASSLGPTNEKLFF
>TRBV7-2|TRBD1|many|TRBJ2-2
TGTGCCAGCAGGGGGACAGGGATAGACACCGGGGAGCTGTTTTTT
CASRGTGIDTGELFF
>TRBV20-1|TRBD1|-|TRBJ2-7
TGCAGTGCTAGGCCTACCGAGGGGGCAGGATACGAGCAGTACTTC
CSARPTEGAGYEQYF
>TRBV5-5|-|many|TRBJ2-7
TGTGCCAGCAGCCATGGATGGGATAACGAGCAGTACTTC
CASSHGWDNEQYF
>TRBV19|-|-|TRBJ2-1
TGTGCCGCGGCCGCTAGCTCCTACAATGAGCAGTTCTTC
CAAAASSYNEQFF
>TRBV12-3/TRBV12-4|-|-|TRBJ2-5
TGTGCCAGCAGCCCGAGCCAGACCCAGTACTTC
CASSPSQTQYF
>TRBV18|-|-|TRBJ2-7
TGTGCCAGCTCACCACCGGGCGTAGGTTACGAGCAGTACTTC
CASSPPGVGYEQYF
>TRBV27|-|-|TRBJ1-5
TGTGCCAGCAGTTTATTACAGGGAGGGAGTCAGCCCCAGCATTTT
CASSLLQGGSQPQHF
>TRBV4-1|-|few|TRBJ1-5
TGCGCCAGCAGCCAAGATGGGTGGAATGGGAATCAGCCCCAGCATTTT
CASSQDGWNGNQPQHF
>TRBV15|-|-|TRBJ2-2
TGTGCCACCAGCAGAGGCAGTTTCAACACCGGGGAGCTGTTTTTT
CATSRGSFNTGELFF
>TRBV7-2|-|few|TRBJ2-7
TGTGCCAGCAGCTCGAGGAGGGCCTACGAGCAGTACTTC
CASSSRRAYEQYF
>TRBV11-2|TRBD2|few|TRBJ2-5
TGTGCCAGCTTAGCGGGGGGTGAGACCCAGTACTTC
CASLAGGETQYF
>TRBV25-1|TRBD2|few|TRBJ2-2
TGTGCCAGCAGTGAGTTGCGCGGGGGGAACACCGGGGAGCTGTTTTTT
CASSELRGGNTGELFF
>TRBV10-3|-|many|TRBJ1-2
TGTGCCATCAGTGAGTCGACATCGAGAAACGGTGGCTATGGCTACACCTTC
CAISESTSRNGGYGYTF
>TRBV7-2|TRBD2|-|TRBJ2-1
TGTGCCAGCAGCTCCCCCCCCGGTAAGACTAGCCGGGCTGTCCATGAGCAGTTCTTC
CASSSPPGKTSRAVHEQFF
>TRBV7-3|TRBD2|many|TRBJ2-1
TGTGCCAGCAGCTTGTCCCCTAGCGGGGGGGAATGGGACAATGAGCAGTTCTTC
CASSLSPSGGEWDNEQFF
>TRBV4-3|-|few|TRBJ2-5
TGCGCCAGCAGCCAAGAGAATCGGGGGACCCAGTACTTC
CASSQENRGTQYF
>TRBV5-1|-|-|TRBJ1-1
TGCGCCAGCAGCTGGGACGGAGAGAACACTGAAGCTTTCTTT
CASSWDGENTEAFF
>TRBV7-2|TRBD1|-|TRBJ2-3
TGTGCCAGCACCAACCGACAGGGGACAGATACGCAGTATTTT
CASTNRQGTDTQYF
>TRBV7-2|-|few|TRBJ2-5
TGTGCCAGCAGCTTGGACAAGCACGGGGCGCAGACCCAGTACTTC
CASSLDKHGAQTQYF
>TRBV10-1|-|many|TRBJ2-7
TGCGCCAGCAGTGAGCCGGGCTACGAGCAGTACTTC
CASSEPGYEQYF
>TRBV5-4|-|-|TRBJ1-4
TGTGCCAGCAGCTTGCCCGGATCAAAACTGTTTTTT
CASSLPGSKLFF
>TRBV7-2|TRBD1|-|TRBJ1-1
TGTGCCAGCAGCCTAGACAGGGTAGTCACTGAAGCTTTCTTT
CASSLDRVVTEAFF
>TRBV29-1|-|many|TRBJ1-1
TGCAGCGTTGAAGGGAGGGAAGAGTGGGGCACTGAAGCTTTCTTT
CSVEGREEWGTEAFF
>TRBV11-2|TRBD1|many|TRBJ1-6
TGTGCCAGCAGCAGACAGGGGCCTACCAATTCACCCCTCCACTTT
CASSRQGPTNSPLHF
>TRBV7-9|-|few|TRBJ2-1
TGTGCCAGCATCCCGAAGACTGGGGCTTCCTACAATGAGCAGTTCTTC
CASIPKTGASYNEQFF
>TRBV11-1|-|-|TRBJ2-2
TGTGCCAGCAGGTCTCAGGGTTGGACCGGGGAGCTGTTTTTT
CASRSQGWTGELFF
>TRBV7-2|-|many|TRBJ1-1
TGTGCCAGCAGCTTTTTAACAAACACTGAAGCTTTCTTT
CASSFLTNTEAFF
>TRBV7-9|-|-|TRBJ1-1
TGTGCCAGCAGCCACAAAGGGACGGCGAACACTGAAGCTTTCTTT
CASSHKGTANTEAFF
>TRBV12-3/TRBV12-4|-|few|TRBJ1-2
TGTGCCATCCGAGGGGTTGACTATGGCTACACCTTC
CAIRGVDYGYTF
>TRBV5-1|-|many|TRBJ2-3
TGCGCCAGCTCCCACGAGCGGCTCACAGATACGCAGTATTTT
CASSHERLTDTQYF
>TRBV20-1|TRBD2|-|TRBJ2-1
TGCAGTGCTAGAGTAGGGGACTACTACAATGAGCAGTTCTTC
CSARVGDYYNEQFF
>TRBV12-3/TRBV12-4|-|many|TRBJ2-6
TGTGCCAGCAGTTTTCAGACCAACGTCCTGACTTTC
CASSFQTNVLTF
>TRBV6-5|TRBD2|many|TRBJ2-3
TGTGCCAGCAGTTACTCGAGTGGGACTAGCGGGGGAGGGCATACGCAGTATTTT
CASSYSSGTSGGGHTQYF
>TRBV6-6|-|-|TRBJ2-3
TGTGCCAGCAGTTTCCCCTCGAGGACAGATACGCAGTATTTT
CASSFPSRTDTQYF
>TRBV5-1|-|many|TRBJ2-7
TGCGCCAGCAGCTTGGTAGGGGACAACTACGAGCAGTACTTC
CASSLVGDNYEQYF
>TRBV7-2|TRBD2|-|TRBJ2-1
TGTGCCAGCAGCTTAGCGCTTGGCGGGGGGGCGGGGAGGAAGCAGTTCTTC
CASSLALGGGAGRKQFF
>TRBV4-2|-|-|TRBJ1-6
TGTGCCAGCAGCCAAGTCAGGAATAATTCACCCCTCCACTTT
CASSQVRNNSPLHF
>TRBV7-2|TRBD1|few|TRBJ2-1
TGTGCCAGCAGCTTAGGACAGGGAGCCTACAATGAGCAGTTCTTC
CASSLGQGAYNEQFF
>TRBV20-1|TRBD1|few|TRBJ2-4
TGCAGTGCTGAGGGACAGGCTTTGTACTTC
CSAEGQALYF